This T cell receptor (beta chain) was identified during a study of T cells in Graves' hyperthyroidism and ophthalmopathy. Amplification yielded TCR beta CDR3 regions, with RNA transcripts as the source. Researchers ran a first-round RT-PCR on the TCR CDR3 using the HTBI primer set. TCRdb independently ran MiXCR on the multiplex PCR reads; one entry per CDR3 protein. This table holds hundreds of thousands of distinct CDR3 sequences, about 24% found once. This clonotype was counted only a few times. V was clipped by 3 bases and J by 7 bases, with 15 bases between them. The CDR3 is 14 amino acids. Duration under 3 months, a NOSPECS grade of at least 4, and a Clinical Activity Score of at least 3 characterized the ophthalmopathy patients. Fresh 10 ml peripheral blood yielded PBMCs.

This clonotype was sampled from a woman aged 25 to 39 with Graves' ophthalmopathy. The sample was blood. The rearrangement links TRBV12-3 or TRBV12-4 to TRBJ2-5; D possibly uses TRBD1 or TRBD2 (5 bases each). The CDR3 loop is CASSFWDQAGTQYF. CDR3 DNA: TGTGCCAGCAGTTTTTGGGACCAGGCAGGGACCCAGTACTTC.